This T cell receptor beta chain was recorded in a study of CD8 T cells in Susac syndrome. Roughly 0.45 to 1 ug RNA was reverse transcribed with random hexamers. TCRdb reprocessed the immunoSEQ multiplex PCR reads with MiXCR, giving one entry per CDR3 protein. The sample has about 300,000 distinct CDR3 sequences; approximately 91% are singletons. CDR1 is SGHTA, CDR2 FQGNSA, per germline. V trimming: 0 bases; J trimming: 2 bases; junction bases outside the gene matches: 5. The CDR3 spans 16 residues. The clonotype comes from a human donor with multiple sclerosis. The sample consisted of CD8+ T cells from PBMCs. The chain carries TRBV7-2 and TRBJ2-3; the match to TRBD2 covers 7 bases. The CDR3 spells CASSLAWEGLTDTQYF. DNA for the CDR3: TGTGCCAGCAGCTTAGCGTGGGAGGGGCTCACAGATACGCAGTATTTT.